One sample yielded the 26 T cell receptor beta chains listed below, sequenced in a study of CXCR3-negative and CXCR3-positive naive CD8 T cells. The study made its TRB cDNA libraries by 5' RACE, adding UMI labels. From the 5' RACE reads, TCRdb lists one entry per CDR3 protein and no DNA. The sample totals some 39,000 distinct CDR3 sequences; its top ten clones hold around 2%. The sequencing sample was made of naive CXCR3- CD8+ T cells from blood. Indicated subset: CD45RO-CCR7+CD27+CD95- naive CD8+ T cells lacking CXCR3 (TNR3-). These receptors were obtained from a human donor in good health. Some clones in this sample may be carry-over from other donors' samples.

The chain carries TRBV7-6 and TRBJ2-7; TCRdb lists TRBD2, though no DNA is available to test this call. This CDR3 has 11 residues. The germline V gene encodes CDR1 SGHVS and CDR2 FNYEAQ. The CDR3 loop reads CASSEGYEQYF.

This chain connects TRBV4-3 to TRBJ2-7; TCRdb indicates TRBD2, and absent DNA this call remains unverified. Per germline, CDR1 LGHNA and CDR2 YSLEER. This CDR3 is built from 16 residues. CDR3 protein: CASSQDLAGGRYEQYF.

This chain connects TRBV12-3 or TRBV12-4 to TRBJ2-5; TCRdb returns TRBD1, unconfirmable since there is no DNA. The CDR3 runs 13 residues. The CDR3 sequence is CASSLQGKETQYF.

The CDR3 loop is CASSQLAAGYNEQFF. The rearrangement links TRBV4-2 to TRBJ2-1; TCRdb selects TRBD2, and the lack of DNA leaves this call unchecked. Germline CDR1 reads LGHNA; CDR2 reads YNFKEQ. The CDR3 covers 15 residues.

The chain couples TRBV18 to TRBJ2-7; the D call of TRBD2 rests on TCRdb alone, since no DNA is present to check it. The germline CDR1 and CDR2 sequences are KGHSH and LQKENI. This CDR3 spans 17 amino acids. The chain's CDR3 is CASSPTRAGTLGDEQYF.

The chain combines TRBV6-4 with TRBJ2-5. The V gene's germline CDR1 is MRHNA and CDR2 SNTAGT. This CDR3 region has 13 residues. This chain's CDR3 is CASSDGNQETQYF.

This clonotype registers medium-sized (0.01 to 0.1%) by frequency. This chain uses TRBV4-2 with TRBJ1-1; there is no DNA to check the TCRdb D call of TRBD1. The CDR3 is 14 residues long. The germline CDR1 and CDR2 sequences are LGHNA and YNFKEQ. The CDR3 reads CASSPSGSNTEAFF.

The chain recombines TRBV7-6 with TRBJ2-2; TCRdb picks TRBD2, but there is no DNA to check that call. Germline V lookup: CDR1 SGHVS, CDR2 FNYEAQ. The CDR3 covers 16 residues. This chain's CDR3 is CASSFSRTIITGELFF.

This rearrangement joins TRBV27 to TRBJ2-1; TCRdb returns TRBD2, unconfirmable since there is no DNA. Germline V CDR1 and CDR2: MNHEY, SMNVEV (reference sequence). The CDR3 extends over 13 amino acids. The CDR3 loop is CAAGSPMDNEQFF.

The rearrangement links TRBV28 to TRBJ1-1. The germline V gene has CDR1 MDHEN and CDR2 SYDVKM. The CDR3 is 13 residues long. The chain's CDR3 is CASRPGLNTEAFF.

The chain employs TRBV5-1 and TRBJ2-3; TCRdb selects TRBD1, and the lack of DNA leaves this call unchecked. This CDR3 has 14 amino acids. Germline assignment: CDR1 SGHRS and CDR2 YFSETQ. The CDR3 here is CASSPWGSADTQYF.

This chain joins TRBV29-1 and TRBJ2-7. Germline values: CDR1 SQVTM, CDR2 ANQGSEA. CDR3 length equals 11 residues. CDR3 loop: CSVEESYEQYF.

The CDR3 sequence: CASSSRGSQETQYF. The chain recombines TRBV5-5 with TRBJ2-5; the D gene TCRdb calls, TRBD1, cannot be checked with no DNA. There are 14 residues in the CDR3. Germline lookup yields CDR1 SGHKS and CDR2 YYEKEE (reference sequence).

The chain employs TRBV12-5 and TRBJ1-5; TCRdb calls TRBD1, which cannot be checked without DNA. The germline CDR1 and CDR2 sequences are LGHNT and FRNRAP. The CDR3 has 15 amino acids. The CDR3 region is CASGFGGQGDQPQHF.

This chain joins TRBV12-3 or TRBV12-4 and TRBJ2-5. CDR3 size: 11 residues. The CDR3 sequence: CASSFQETQYF.

The chain uses TRBV12-3 or TRBV12-4 and TRBJ2-3; TCRdb's D gene call, TRBD2, goes unchecked for lack of DNA. This CDR3 contains 17 residues. This chain's CDR3 is CASSSTSGGSSTDTQYF.

The chain's CDR3 is CASSLPRRTGSYEQYF. The chain is built from TRBV28 and TRBJ2-7; as DNA is missing, the TRBD1 call by TCRdb cannot be tested. CDR1 is MDHEN and CDR2 is SYDVKM in the germline V gene. The CDR3 sequence is 16 residues long.

The rearrangement joins TRBV7-9 to TRBJ2-7. In germline, CDR1 is SEHNR, CDR2 FQNEAQ (reference sequence). The CDR3 consists of 12 residues. This CDR3 is CASSLAPHEQYF.

The chain recombines TRBV28 with TRBJ1-2. The germline V gene encodes CDR1 MDHEN and CDR2 SYDVKM. CDR3 size: 13 residues. This CDR3 reads CASSLQESWGYTF.

V and J are TRBV10-2 and TRBJ1-5; TCRdb calls TRBD1, which cannot be checked without DNA. Germline loops: CDR1 WSHSY, CDR2 SAAADI. The CDR3 contains 16 residues. The CDR3 spells CASSESPGNSNQPQHF.

This sequence joins TRBV4-2 and TRBJ1-5. The CDR3 has 13 residues. Germline V gene sequence: CDR1 LGHNA, CDR2 YNFKEQ. This CDR3 is CASSQERPQPQHF.

V gene TRBV7-2 combines with J gene TRBJ2-1. The CDR3 sequence is 15 residues long. The germline gives CDR1 SGHTA, CDR2 FQGNSA. This CDR3 is CASSPEGNPHNEQFF. Combining the CDR3 with reference TRBV7-2 and TRBJ2-1 gives the whole variable domain GAGVSQSPSNKVTEKGKDVELRCDPISGHTALYWYRQSLGQGLEFLIYFQGNSAPDKSGLPSDRFSAERTGGSVSTLTIQRTQQEDSAVYLCASSPEGNPHNEQFFGPGTRLTVL.

The chain is built from TRBV4-2 and TRBJ2-2. Per germline, CDR1 LGHNA and CDR2 YNFKEQ. The CDR3 has 13 residues. The CDR3 here is CASSPGITGELFF.

The chain couples TRBV14 to TRBJ2-3; the D call from TCRdb, TRBD2, cannot be confirmed without DNA. The CDR3 contains 14 residues. Germline lookup yields CDR1 SGHDN and CDR2 FVKESK. The CDR3 here is CASSQTSRRDTQYF.

The CDR3 is CSVEQANLGTEAFF. The chain links TRBV29-1 to TRBJ1-1. CDR3 size: 14 residues. Looked up from germline, CDR1 is SQVTM and CDR2 is ANQGSEA.

The CDR3 loop is CASSEDGTVKETQYF. The rearrangement joins TRBV7-2 to TRBJ2-5; the D call of TRBD1 rests on TCRdb alone, since no DNA is present to check it. Germline V gene lookup returns CDR1 SGHTA and CDR2 FQGNSA. The CDR3 sequence is 15 residues long. The full variable domain, with the rest looked up from reference TRBV7-2 and TRBJ2-5, is GAGVSQSPSNKVTEKGKDVELRCDPISGHTALYWYRQSLGQGLEFLIYFQGNSAPDKSGLPSDRFSAERTGGSVSTLTIQRTQQEDSAVYLCASSEDGTVKETQYFGPGTRLLVL.